Each of the 22 T cell receptor beta chains below was sequenced from the same sample in a study of metastatic and nonmetastatic thyroid tumors. Each patient went into thyroid surgery without having received any treatment. TCRdb re-clonotyped the PCR reads via MiXCR. The sample includes some 84,000 clones, less than 10% of them seen just once. Material for sequencing was blood. The receptors shown here come from a female donor with papillary thyroid cancer or a benign thyroid nodule (not recorded which). Some clones in this sample may be carry-over from other donors' samples.

This clone has ten or more counts. The rearrangement uses TRBV5-6 and TRBJ2-7; weak D call: TRBD1 (5 bases). CDR1 SGHDT and CDR2 YYEEEE come from the germline V gene. The ends were cut back, 6 bases at V and 3 bases at J, with 16 bases in the middle. CDR3 length: 14 amino acids. CDR3: CASTSQVILYEQYF. The CDR3, as DNA: TGTGCCAGCACCTCACAGGTGATACTCTACGAGCAGTACTTC.

The CDR3 nucleotides read TGTGCCAGCAGCTTAGATTATGGCACCGGGGAGCTGTTTTTT. The encoded protein is CASSLDYGTGELFF. The chain employs TRBV11-2 and TRBJ2-2; no definite D call. The CDR3 loop spans 14 amino acids. Trimming left V 0 bases short and J 4 bases short, with 6 bases between. Germline V gives CDR1 SGHAT, CDR2 FQNNGV.

This clone has just a few counts. A read error may explain this, as a much larger clone is one base away. This chain connects TRBV27 to TRBJ1-4, with D unresolved. V lost 6 bases to trimming and J lost 7 bases, with 12 bases between them. The CDR3 runs to 13 residues. CDR1 is MNHEY, CDR2 SMNVEV, per germline (reference sequence). CDR3 DNA: TGTGCCAGCAGGGGAGGATGTTCTGAAAAACTGTTTTTT. It specifies CASRGGCSEKLFF. Full variable domain (remainder filled in from reference TRBV27 and TRBJ1-4): EAQVTQNPRYLITVTGKKLTVTCSQNMNHEYMSWYRQDPGLGLRQIYYSMNVEVTDKGDVPEGYKVSRKEKRNFPLILESPSPNQTSLYFCASRGGCSEKLFFGSGTQLSVL.

In this sample, this clone turned up many times. The chain is built from TRBV20-1 and TRBJ2-1; 15 bases are shared with TRBD2. Germline CDR1 is DFQATT and CDR2 is SNEGSKA (reference sequence). The V and J ends lost 2 bases and 3 bases, in that order; junction bases with no gene match: 5. The CDR3 is 17 amino acids. CDR3 sequence (DNA): TGCAGTGCTAGACAAGGGACTAGCGGGGGGTACTACAATGAGCAGTTCTTC. As protein: CSARQGTSGGYYNEQFF.

Concerning this clone itself: One end of the junction varies from germline; a read error may be responsible. The genes are TRBV6-1 and TRBJ1-6; a possible D gene is TRBD1 (6 bases). The CDR3 has 14 amino acids. From germline, CDR1 is MNHNS and CDR2 SASEGT. The CDR3 DNA reads as TGTGCCAGCAGCGGTAGGGGGGTTCAATCACCCCTCCAATTT. Translated: CASSGRGVQSPLQF.

This clone was counted between two and nine times. Possible read error: a much larger clone is one base away. Other DNA sequences from this sample encode an identical CDR3 as well. The chain carries TRBV24-1 and TRBJ2-1, with 8 bases that match TRBD2. V gave up 0 bases and J gave up 4 bases; unmatched junction bases: 4. The germline V gene encodes CDR1 KGHDR and CDR2 SFDVKD. This CDR3 region has 16 residues. CDR3 nucleotides: TGTGCCACCAGTGATTTGCGGGCGGGGGGTTACAATGAGCAGTTCTTC. Amino acids: CATSDLRAGGYNEQFF.

On this clone itself: Other DNA sequences in the sample encode the same CDR3. The chain combines TRBV12-5 with TRBJ2-1; unclear D gene. V was shortened by 7 bases and J by 3 bases, with 10 bases between the two germline ends. The CDR3 loop spans 13 amino acids. Germline CDR1 reads LGHNT; CDR2 reads FRNRAP. This chain's CDR3 is CASAPTIYNEQFF. The CDR3 bases are TGTGCTAGTGCCCCAACCATCTACAATGAGCAGTTCTTC.

This clone was detected ten times or more. The rearrangement uses TRBV5-6 and TRBJ1-6; D not resolved. The CDR3 is made up of 13 amino acids. Germline V lookup: CDR1 SGHDT, CDR2 YYEEEE. The V end was cut by 4 bases, the J end by 7 bases, with 9 bases between. The CDR3 here is CASSPRVNSPLHF. CDR3 DNA sequence: TGTGCCAGCAGCCCGAGGGTAAATTCACCCCTCCACTTT.

Many counts were recorded for this clone. The chain links TRBV4-1 to TRBJ1-1, with D possibly matching TRBD1 (5 bases). The CDR3 length is 14 residues. V lost 4 bases, J lost 1 base, and 10 bases lay in between. Germline V lookup: CDR1 MGHRA, CDR2 YSYEKL. The CDR3 coding sequence is TGCGCCAGCAGCCCCCGGGGCGCGAACACTGAAGCTTTCTTT. Residues: CASSPRGANTEAFF.

Ten or more counts support this clone. The rearrangement links TRBV6-1 to TRBJ2-5, with a weak D call TRBD2 (5 bases). Germline V gives CDR1 MNHNS, CDR2 SASEGT. The CDR3 is 14 amino acids. V lost 5 bases and J lost 2, with 12 bases in between. CDR3 residues: CASSPHSGQETQYF. For the CDR3, the DNA is TGTGCCAGCAGTCCCCATTCGGGGCAAGAGACCCAGTACTTC.

V is TRBV5-1 and J is TRBJ1-2, with 9 bases aligning to TRBD1. The germline CDR1 and CDR2 sequences are SGHRS and YFSETQ. This CDR3 region has 14 residues. The V and J ends lost 0 bases and 7 bases, in that order; junction bases with no gene match: 4. CDR3 amino acids: CASSLALTGGGYTF. The CDR3 bases are TGCGCCAGCAGCTTGGCCTTGACAGGGGGTGGCTACACCTTC.

There are many counts of this clone. The chain has TRBV11-2 and TRBJ2-7; D unclear. Germline CDR1 and CDR2: SGHAT and FQNNGV. The V end lost 6 bases, the J end lost 1 base, and 16 bases lay between the germline ends. The CDR3 runs to 15 residues. The CDR3 protein is CASSRYRGNSYEQYF. CDR3 nucleotide sequence: TGTGCCAGCAGTCGCTACAGAGGCAATTCCTACGAGCAGTACTTC.

The table lists this clone with many counts. V is TRBV6-1 and J is TRBJ2-3; TRBD2 aligns across 10 bases. The CDR3 has 16 amino acids. The V and J ends lost 2 bases and 5 bases, in that order; junction bases with no gene match: 7. CDR1 is MNHNS and CDR2 is SASEGT in the germline V gene. DNA of the CDR3: TGTGCCAGCAGTGAAAGGAGCGGGGGGGCAGTAGATACGCAGTATTTT. This gives the protein CASSERSGGAVDTQYF.

The genes are TRBV20-1 and TRBJ1-2; 7 bases are a match to TRBD1. CDR3 length: 13 residues. Looked up from germline, CDR1 is DFQATT and CDR2 is SNEGSKA (reference sequence). The ends lost 2 bases at V and 8 bases at J; junction bases unmatched: 8. The CDR3 spells CSARSTGVDGYTF. For the CDR3, the DNA is TGCAGTGCTAGAAGCACAGGGGTGGACGGCTACACCTTC.

Turning to this clone: A much bigger clone sits one base away, suggesting this may be a read error. The V and J genes are TRBV7-2 and TRBJ2-1; TRBD2 agrees at 15 bases. The junction had 8 bases not matched to a gene; V was cut back by 5 bases and J by 15 bases. The germline V gene has CDR1 SGHTA and CDR2 FQGNSA. The CDR3 contains 14 residues. The CDR3 loop is CASSPGTSGGTRFF. CDR3 bases: TGTGCCAGCAGCCCCGGGACTAGCGGGGGGACCCGGTTCTTC.

The sample holds many counts of this clone. The chain employs TRBV18 and TRBJ1-6; D gene unclear. Germline V lookup: CDR1 KGHSH, CDR2 LQKENI. The CDR3 loop spans 13 amino acids. Between the trimmed V and J ends, which lost 5 bases and 3 bases, there was a span of 5 bases. This chain's CDR3 is CASSSDYNSPLHF. Written as DNA, the CDR3 is TGTGCCAGCTCATCTGACTATAATTCACCCCTCCACTTT.

Within the sample, this clone is medium-sized. The chain uses TRBV4-2 and TRBJ2-7, with D maybe TRBD1 (7 bases). Germline V gene sequence: CDR1 LGHNA, CDR2 YNFKEQ. The CDR3 spans 15 residues. The V end was cut by 0 bases, the J end by 0 bases, with 9 bases between. CDR3 sequence reads: CASSQDQGGSYEQYF. The CDR3 DNA sequence: TGTGCCAGCAGCCAAGATCAGGGGGGCTCCTACGAGCAGTACTTC.

A note on this clone: A much bigger clone sits one base away, suggesting this may be a read error. The gene calls are TRBV12-3 or TRBV12-4 and TRBJ2-5; D perhaps matches TRBD2 (6 bases). The V gene lost 5 bases and the J gene lost 11 bases, with 18 bases spanning the gap. There are 13 residues in the CDR3. DNA for the CDR3: TGTGCCAGCAGTACCCGGAGGGTGGGGGAGCAGTACTTC. Translation gives CASSTRRVGEQYF.

This clone was counted ten times or more. V gene TRBV20-1 combines with J gene TRBJ1-1; the D is unclear. The germline V gene has CDR1 DFQATT and CDR2 SNEGSKA (reference sequence). The CDR3 runs to 14 residues. The ends were cut back, 0 bases at V and 3 bases at J, with 11 bases in the middle. The CDR3 sequence is CSARDLEEDTEAFF. The CDR3 nucleotides read TGCAGTGCTAGAGATCTGGAGGAGGACACTGAAGCTTTCTTT.

This clone was seen ten or more times. V is TRBV4-1 and J is TRBJ2-7; D might be TRBD1 (5 bases). CDR1 is MGHRA and CDR2 is YSYEKL in the germline V gene. Trimming pared 4 bases from V and 5 bases from J, leaving 9 bases between. The CDR3 length is 12 residues. The CDR3 loop is CASSPTGHEQYF. Here the CDR3 DNA reads TGCGCCAGCAGCCCAACAGGACACGAGCAGTACTTC.

This clone has at least ten counts. The rearrangement joins TRBV6-1 to TRBJ2-7; possible D gene TRBD2, 6 bases. This CDR3 spans 13 amino acids. CDR1 MNHNS and CDR2 SASEGT come from the germline V gene. Trimming pared 10 bases from V and 5 bases from J, leaving 18 bases between. CDR3 loop: CAISPAGMNEQYF. The CDR3 DNA is TGTGCCATCAGCCCCGCGGGGATGAACGAGCAGTACTTC.

There are many counts of this clone. This chain connects TRBV5-1 to TRBJ2-5; no definite D call. Germline V gene data show CDR1 as SGHRS and CDR2 as YFSETQ. V lost 2 bases and J lost 4, with 9 bases in between. The CDR3 spans 13 residues. CDR3 in amino acids: CASSLFYGETQYF. CDR3 nucleotide sequence: TGCGCCAGCAGCTTATTCTATGGAGAGACCCAGTACTTC.